The next 10 T cell receptor beta chains were all read from a single sample in a study of beta chain features in type 1 diabetes. The study reverse transcribed the entire isolated RNA, so it sequenced expressed TCRB transcripts. The repertoire was sequenced with immunoSEQ multiplex PCR; TCRdb's copy has only in-frame clones and lacks some. The table includes 200,000 to 250,000 clones, around 26% detected once. The sequenced sample consisted of central memory CD4+ T cells from blood. All receptors come from a young man in good health.

The rearrangement uses TRBV30 and TRBJ2-7, with 9 bases identical to TRBD2. J lost 3 bases, V lost 3 bases, and 3 bases had no gene match. The CDR3 runs to 13 residues. CDR1 is GTSNPN, CDR2 SVGIG, per germline (reference sequence). The CDR3 sequence: CAWRSSGNYEQYF. Here the CDR3 DNA reads TGTGCCTGGAGATCTAGCGGGAACTACGAGCAGTACTTC.

This chain links TRBV5-1 with TRBJ2-1, with D possibly being TRBD1 (6 bases). The CDR3 runs 15 residues. From germline, CDR1 is SGHRS and CDR2 YFSETQ. The V end lost 1 base, the J end lost 4 bases, and 12 bases lay between the germline ends. This CDR3 reads CASSLTGLTYNEQFF. In nucleotides, the CDR3 is TGCGCCAGCAGCTTGACAGGGTTGACTTACAATGAGCAGTTCTTC.

This clone was picked up a small number of times. The same CDR3 arises from other DNA sequences in this sample as well. The genes are TRBV9 and TRBJ2-1; no clear D. V was trimmed by 10 bases and J by 5 bases, leaving 10 bases between them. The CDR3 extends over 11 amino acids. Germline CDR1 reads SGDLS; CDR2 reads YYNGEE. The chain's CDR3 is CASSYDNEQFF. As DNA, the CDR3 is TGTGCCTCATCTTACGACAATGAGCAGTTCTTC.

This clone occurred many times. The chain uses TRBV4-3 and TRBJ2-1, with D possibly matching TRBD2 (6 bases). CDR3 length equals 16 residues. Trimming removed 0 bases from V and 3 bases from J, with 12 bases in between. The germline V gene has CDR1 LGHNA and CDR2 YSLEER. In nucleotides, the CDR3 is TGCGCCAGCAGCCAAGATCGGCTAGCGAACTACAATGAGCAGTTCTTC. This codes for CASSQDRLANYNEQFF.

The V gene is TRBV29-1, the J gene TRBJ2-5; TRBD1 agrees at 8 bases. The length of the CDR3 is 13 residues. CDR1 is SQVTM and CDR2 is ANQGSEA in the germline V gene. V was clipped by 1 base and J by 4 bases; unmatched bases: 2. The CDR3 DNA is TGCAGCGTTGAAGTTGGGACAGGAGAGACCCAGTACTTC. Translated, it gives CSVEVGTGETQYF.

V gene TRBV20-1 combines with J gene TRBJ1-1, with D hard to call. Between the trimmed V and J ends, which lost 4 bases and 10 bases, there was a span of 10 bases. Germline V gene data show CDR1 as DFQATT and CDR2 as SNEGSKA (reference sequence). The CDR3 sequence is 10 residues long. CDR3 sequence: CSAIGIGAFF. The CDR3 DNA reads as TGCAGTGCTATCGGTATCGGAGCTTTCTTT.

This chain joins TRBV7-9 and TRBJ2-1; perhaps TRBD2 as D (5 bases). V lost 5 bases and J lost 8, with 10 bases in between. The CDR3 is 12 amino acids. In germline, CDR1 is SEHNR, CDR2 FQNEAQ (reference sequence). The CDR3 sequence: CASSEARDEQFF. The CDR3 nucleotides read TGTGCCAGCAGCGAAGCGAGGGATGAGCAGTTCTTC.

This clone was seen at least ten times. V is TRBV30 and J is TRBJ2-7; TRBD2 agrees at 8 bases. V was pared by 2 bases and J by 3 bases, with 9 bases of the junction left unmatched. CDR3 size: 15 residues. Germline V gene lookup returns CDR1 GTSNPN and CDR2 SVGIG (reference sequence). CDR3 DNA: TGTGCCTGGAGTAACCAGGGCGGGGGGCACTACGAGCAGTACTTC. Translation: CAWSNQGGGHYEQYF.

J is TRBJ1-6 and V is TRBV7-9, with 10 bases fitting TRBD1. Germline CDR1 and CDR2: SEHNR and FQNEAQ (reference sequence). CDR3 size: 17 residues. Unmatched junction bases numbered 12, after V lost 6 bases and J lost 7 bases. The CDR3 loop is CASSPLRDRGRNSPLHF. In nucleotides, the CDR3 is TGTGCCAGCAGTCCCCTCCGGGACAGGGGTCGAAATTCACCCCTCCACTTT.

With regard to this clone: Likely a read error: the CDR3 ends without its conserved phenylalanine or tryptophan. No DNA is shown, since the ends of the CDR3 on it are uncertain; the CDR3 is the one TCRdb lists. The chain joins TRBV28 to TRBJ1-2; the D call of TRBD1 is as the table states it, not checked on the DNA. CDR1 is MDHEN and CDR2 is SYDVKM in the germline V gene. The CDR3 spans 13 residues, counting both ends. The CDR3 is CASTWGAGATPDI.